This T cell receptor beta chain stems from a study of T cells in Graves' hyperthyroidism and ophthalmopathy. The CDR3 totals 17 residues. The V and J ends lost 2 bases and 0 bases, in that order; junction bases with no gene match: 6. CDR1 and CDR2 from the germline V gene are MNHEY and SVGAGI. Amplification of TCR beta CDR3 regions was performed using RNA transcripts as template. The HTBI primer set drove a first-round RT-PCR of the TCR CDR3. TCRdb recomputed calls from the multiplex PCR reads with MiXCR, one row per CDR3 protein. Found here are fewer than 600,000 distinct CDR3 sequences, around 14% of them singletons; the top ten hold around a sixth. This clonotype was recorded at least ten times. Antigen: not known. Regarding the study as a whole: A 13 V-J model separated ophthalmopathy from stable hyperthyroidism.

Sequencing was done on a sample of blood. The clonotype was recovered from a woman in her late teens or twenties with Graves' hyperthyroidism. The chain joins TRBV6-5 to TRBJ2-3; TRBD2 aligns across 9 bases. The CDR3 DNA sequence: TGTGCCAGCAGTTACATGCGGGAGGGGGCTAGCACAGATACGCAGTATTTT. Protein product: CASSYMREGASTDTQYF.